This record covers a single T cell receptor (beta chain). The antigen it binds to is not known. A much larger clonotype is one base distant, so this may be a read error. From a lookup of the germline V gene, CDR1 and CDR2 are KGHSH and LQKENI. The CDR3 numbers 15 residues from cysteine through phenylalanine. Only the CDR3 part of the read is kept: 45 bases, read in frame from the first base. A constant-region primer and ProtoScript II reverse transcriptase were used to reverse-transcribe TCRbeta-specific cDNA from roughly 0.55 ug total RNA. The TCRbeta libraries were prepared through three rounds of nested multiplex PCR following a slightly modified ARM-PCR procedure. Multiplex TRBV1-TRBV30 forward primers and a Cbeta reverse primer were used in the first two PCR rounds, each of which was run for approximately 10 cycles. Sample barcodes and Illumina adapters were added in a final 25-cycle PCR with Deep VentR polymerase. Before sequencing, amplicons between 200 and 500 bp were purified from gel using a QIAquick gel extraction kit. An Illumina HiSeq 2500 was used to sequence the TCRbeta amplicons with 250-bp paired-end reads. Concerning the study's data processing: Quality trimming of reads was performed with Trimmomatic v0.33, and paired reads were merged with FLASH v1.2.11 so that full CDR3 sequences could be recovered. V, D and J germline segments were assigned to the rearranged TCRbeta sequences by MiGEC v1.2.1b. Clonotype statistics, along with Shannon-Wiener diversity indices, were calculated using VDJtools v1.0.0. To reduce sampling bias, subsequent analyses other than the diversity analysis used only the 250 most abundant clonotypes in each sample. TCRdb took the public reads, trimmed them with fastp at Q25, ran MiXCR for clone calling and kept in-frame beta chains. Duplicate CDR3 protein sequences are folded into a single record with the most common DNA and genes. It is TCRdb's table, rather than the study itself, that gives the V and J calls and clone size. The sample data list around 27,000 distinct CDR3 sequences, and around three quarters of these were observed just once. Clones ranked in the top ten supply approximately 46% of the sample.

The data belong to a study of tumor-infiltrating lymphocytes in primary liver carcinoma (dated by TCRdb to 2016 to 2017). General notes on the study: Of the five patients, three men and two women aged 30 to 69 years, four had hepatocellular carcinoma and one had combined HCC and intrahepatic cholangiocarcinoma. Tumors of the five patients were stage T1-T3 N0M0 with maximum diameters of roughly 4.2 to 11 cm. Roughly 3.5 to 7.5 million productive TCRbeta reads were obtained per sample, and no significant difference in read depth was found between tissue types. The study combined TCRbeta repertoire sequencing, expression microarrays and whole-exome sequencing across five regions of each liver tumor, with adjacent normal tissue and blood. A total of some 35 specimens from 5 patients underwent TCRbeta repertoire sequencing, comprising roughly 25 tumor regions, 5 adjacent noncancerous liver tissues and 5 peripheral blood samples. Agilent mRNA microarray profiling was performed on the 20 to 25 tumor region samples to relate TCRbeta repertoire diversity to the local molecular phenotype. Technical replicate repertoires showed high reproducibility, with mean shared-clone rates roughly 0.89 and correlation coefficients above 0.95. General study outcomes and caveats: Pairs of tumor regions showed greater repertoire overlap (mean 36%) than tumor-adjacent pairs (17%) or tumor-blood pairs (around 15%), which is consistent with antigen-driven expansion. Just about 7.5-25% of top clones turned up in all five regions of a tumor, which suggests spatial heterogeneity among tumor-infiltrating T cells. The top 250 clones made up a significantly larger repertoire fraction in tumors than in blood (p = 0.039). Only the TCR beta chain was sequenced, which likely underestimates true repertoire diversity because unpaired alpha chains were not captured. Because the samples were bulk and unsorted, CD4+ and CD8+ T cell repertoires could not be compared. With just four to six patients in the study, the authors point out that the findings should be validated in a larger study.

Total RNA and DNA were co-extracted from around 18-30 mg of bulk tissue with the AllPrep DNA/RNA mini kit, without cell sorting. Five patients with histopathologically diagnosed primary liver carcinoma underwent surgical resection in China between 2015 and early 2016. Chronic HBV infection was present in the patients, and the patients were treatment-naive at sampling. Five spatially separated regions were sampled from each tumor: the superior, inferior, left-lateral and right-lateral poles, plus the tumor centre. More than 80% viable tumor cells were found by histology in every tumor sample. Fresh tumor and adjacent tissue pieces were bisected; one half was stored in RNAlater at -80°C, the other sent for histology.

This sequence originates from a man aged 35 to 55 with primary liver carcinoma and hepatitis B virus infection. The rearranged chain carries TRBV18 and TRBJ1-4, with 7 bases matching TRBD1. The sequencing input was liver tumor tissue from sampling region 3. What the cell subset or site label conveys for this sample: tumor region T3, left-lateral pole. Read as DNA, the sequence is TGTGCCAGCTCACCCGACAGGGACTCTAATGAAAAACCGTTTTTT. Translated, it gives CASSPDRDSNEKPFF.